This TCR beta chain was obtained from a study of regulatory and conventional T cells in RAG deficiency. Notes on the study in general: RAG-deficient patients showed markedly lower Shannon entropy and higher Simpson indices than control T-cell subsets. Omenn syndrome and CID/AS patients had approximately 91-fold fewer unique Treg TCR beta sequences, versus around 9.4-fold elsewhere. Omenn patients showed >85% Treg-Tconv overlap and shorter CDR3 lengths.

The V end was cut by 2 bases, the J end by 0 bases, with 11 bases between. CDR3 length: 16 residues. CDR1 is SGHNT, CDR2 YYREEE, per germline (reference sequence). Details on this clone: Its antigen is not identified.

Clones were read by immunoSEQ multiplex PCR, and TCRdb kept only the in-frame ones, dropping some. Of tens of thousands of clones listed, 75% to 90% were seen once; the top ten hold about 4.9%. The same specimen was also included in a second study, on regulatory T cells. Turning to that study: Amplification used 52 TRBV primers and 13 TRBJ primers. Patient repertoires had restricted TRB V-J pairs and skewed V and J usage, most in Tregs.

Material: CD8+ T cells sorted from blood. This sequence joins TRBV5-4 and TRBJ2-2; tentative D call: TRBD2 (6 bases). The source is a human donor in good health. CDR3 protein: CASSLNLATNTGELFF. The CDR3 DNA reads TGTGCCAGCAGCTTAAACCTAGCGACGAACACCGGGGAGCTGTTTTTT.